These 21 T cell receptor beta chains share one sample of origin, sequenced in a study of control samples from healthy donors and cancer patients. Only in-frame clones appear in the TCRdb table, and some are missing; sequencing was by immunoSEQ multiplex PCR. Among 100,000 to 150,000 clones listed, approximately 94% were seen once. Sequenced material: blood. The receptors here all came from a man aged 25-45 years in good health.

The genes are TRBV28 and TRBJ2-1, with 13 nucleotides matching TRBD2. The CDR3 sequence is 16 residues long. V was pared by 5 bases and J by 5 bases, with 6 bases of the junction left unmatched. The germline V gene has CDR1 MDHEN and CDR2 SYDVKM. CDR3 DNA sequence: TGTGCCAGCAGTCGGCCCGGGACTAGCGGGAACAATGAGCAGTTCTTC. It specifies CASSRPGTSGNNEQFF.

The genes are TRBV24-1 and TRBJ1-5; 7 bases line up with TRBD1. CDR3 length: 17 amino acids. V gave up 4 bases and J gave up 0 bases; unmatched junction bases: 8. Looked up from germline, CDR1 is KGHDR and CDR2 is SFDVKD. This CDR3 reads CATSDHRDSDSNQPQHF. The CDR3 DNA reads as TGTGCCACCAGTGACCACCGGGACAGCGATAGCAATCAGCCCCAGCATTTT.

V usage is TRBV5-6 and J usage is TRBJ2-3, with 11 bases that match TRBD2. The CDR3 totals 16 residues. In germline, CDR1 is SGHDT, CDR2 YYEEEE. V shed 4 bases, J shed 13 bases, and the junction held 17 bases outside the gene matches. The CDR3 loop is CASSLRRIAGGSRKYF. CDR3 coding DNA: TGTGCCAGCAGCCTTAGACGTATAGCGGGGGGGTCGAGAAAGTATTTT.

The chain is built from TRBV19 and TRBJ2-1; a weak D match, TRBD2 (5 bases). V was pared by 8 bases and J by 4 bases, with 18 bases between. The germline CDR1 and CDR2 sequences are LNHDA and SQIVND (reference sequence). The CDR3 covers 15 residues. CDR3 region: CASGLELGAYNEQFF. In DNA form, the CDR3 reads TGTGCCAGTGGTCTTGAATTGGGAGCGTACAATGAGCAGTTCTTC.

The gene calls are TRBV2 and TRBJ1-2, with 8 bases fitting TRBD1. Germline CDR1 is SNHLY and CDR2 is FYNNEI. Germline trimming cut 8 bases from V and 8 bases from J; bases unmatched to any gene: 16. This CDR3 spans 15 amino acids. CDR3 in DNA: TGTGCCAGCGGGCGGCCGACAGGGGACCTAGGGGGCTACACCTTC. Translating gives CASGRPTGDLGGYTF. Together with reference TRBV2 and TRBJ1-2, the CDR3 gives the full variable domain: EPEVTQTPSHQVTQMGQEVILRCVPISNHLYFYWYRQILGQKVEFLVSFYNNEISEKSEIFDDQFSVERPDGSNFTLKIRSTKLEDSAMYFCASGRPTGDLGGYTFGSGTRLTVV.

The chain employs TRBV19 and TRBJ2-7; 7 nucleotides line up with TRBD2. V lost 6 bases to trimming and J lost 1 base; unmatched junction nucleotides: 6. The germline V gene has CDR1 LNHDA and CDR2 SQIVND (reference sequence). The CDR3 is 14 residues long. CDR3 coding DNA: TGTGCCAGTAGGGAGCGGGGAAGGTCCTACGAGCAGTACTTC. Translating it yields CASRERGRSYEQYF.

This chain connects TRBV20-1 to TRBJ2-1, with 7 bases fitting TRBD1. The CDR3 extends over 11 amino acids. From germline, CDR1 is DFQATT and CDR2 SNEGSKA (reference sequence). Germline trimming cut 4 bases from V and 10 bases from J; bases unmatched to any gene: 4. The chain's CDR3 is CSAKKGAEQFF. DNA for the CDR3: TGCAGTGCTAAGAAGGGGGCGGAGCAGTTCTTC.

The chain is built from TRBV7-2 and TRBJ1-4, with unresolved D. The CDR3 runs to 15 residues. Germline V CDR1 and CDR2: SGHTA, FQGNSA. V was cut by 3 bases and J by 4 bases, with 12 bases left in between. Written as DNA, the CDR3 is TGTGCCAGCAGCTTGGTTCAGTCCCATAATGAAAAACTGTTTTTT. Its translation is CASSLVQSHNEKLFF.

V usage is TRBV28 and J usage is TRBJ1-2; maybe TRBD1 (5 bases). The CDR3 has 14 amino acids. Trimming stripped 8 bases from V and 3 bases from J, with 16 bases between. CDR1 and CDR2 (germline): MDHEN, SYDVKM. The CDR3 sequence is CASAGGAGDYGYTF. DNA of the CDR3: TGTGCCAGCGCCGGAGGGGCCGGGGACTATGGCTACACCTTC.

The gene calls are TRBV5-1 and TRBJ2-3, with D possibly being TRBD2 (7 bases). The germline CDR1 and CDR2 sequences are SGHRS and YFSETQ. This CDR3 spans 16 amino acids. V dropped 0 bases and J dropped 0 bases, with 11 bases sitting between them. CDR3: CASSLGAGASTDTQYF. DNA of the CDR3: TGCGCCAGCAGCTTGGGCGCGGGGGCTAGCACAGATACGCAGTATTTT.

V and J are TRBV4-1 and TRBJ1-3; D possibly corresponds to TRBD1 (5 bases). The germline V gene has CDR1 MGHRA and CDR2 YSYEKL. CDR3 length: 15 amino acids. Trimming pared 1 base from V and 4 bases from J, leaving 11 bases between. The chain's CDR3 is CASSQAREYGNTIYF. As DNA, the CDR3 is TGCGCCAGCAGCCAAGCCAGGGAATACGGAAACACCATATATTTT.

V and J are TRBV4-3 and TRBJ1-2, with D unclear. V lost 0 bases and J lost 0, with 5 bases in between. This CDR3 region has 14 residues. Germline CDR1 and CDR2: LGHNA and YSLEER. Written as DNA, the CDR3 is TGCGCCAGCAGCCAAGATGTAGCTAACTATGGCTACACCTTC. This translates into CASSQDVANYGYTF.

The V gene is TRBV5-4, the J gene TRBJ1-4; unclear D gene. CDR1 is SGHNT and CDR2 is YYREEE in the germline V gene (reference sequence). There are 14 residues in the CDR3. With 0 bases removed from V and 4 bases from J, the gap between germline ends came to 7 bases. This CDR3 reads CASSLDQVNEKLFF. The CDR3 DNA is TGTGCCAGCAGCTTGGACCAGGTTAATGAAAAACTGTTTTTT.

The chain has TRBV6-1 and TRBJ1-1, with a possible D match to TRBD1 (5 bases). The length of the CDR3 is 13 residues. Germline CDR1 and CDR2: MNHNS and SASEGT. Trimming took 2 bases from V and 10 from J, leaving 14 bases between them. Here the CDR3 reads CASSETAPGGAFF. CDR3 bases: TGTGCCAGCAGTGAAACCGCCCCGGGGGGAGCTTTCTTT.

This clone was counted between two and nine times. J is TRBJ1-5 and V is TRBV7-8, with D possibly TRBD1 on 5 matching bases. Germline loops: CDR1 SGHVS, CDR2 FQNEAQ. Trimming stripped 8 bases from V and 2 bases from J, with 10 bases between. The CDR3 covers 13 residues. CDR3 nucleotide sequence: TGTGCCAGCGTACGAGGGGGCAATCAGCCCCAGCATTTT. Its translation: CASVRGGNQPQHF.

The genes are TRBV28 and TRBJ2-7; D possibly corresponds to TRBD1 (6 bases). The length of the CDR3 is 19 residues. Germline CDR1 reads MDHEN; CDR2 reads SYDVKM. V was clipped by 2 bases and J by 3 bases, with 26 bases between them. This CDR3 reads CASSLNPAAQGSSFYEQYF. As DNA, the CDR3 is TGTGCCAGCAGTTTAAACCCCGCCGCTCAGGGGTCCTCCTTCTACGAGCAGTACTTC.

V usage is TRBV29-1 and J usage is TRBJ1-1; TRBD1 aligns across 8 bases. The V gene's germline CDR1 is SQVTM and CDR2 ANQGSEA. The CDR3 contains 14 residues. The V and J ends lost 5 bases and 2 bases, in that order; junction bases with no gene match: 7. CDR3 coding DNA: TGCAGCGTTCGGACAGGGCGGGGTAACACTGAAGCTTTCTTT. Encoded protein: CSVRTGRGNTEAFF.

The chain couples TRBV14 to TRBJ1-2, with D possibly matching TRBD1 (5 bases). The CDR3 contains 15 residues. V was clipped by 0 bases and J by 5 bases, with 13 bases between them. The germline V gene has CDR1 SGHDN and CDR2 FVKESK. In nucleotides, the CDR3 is TGTGCCAGCAGCCAAGATGGAGACAGAGAATATGGCTACACCTTC. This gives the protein CASSQDGDREYGYTF.

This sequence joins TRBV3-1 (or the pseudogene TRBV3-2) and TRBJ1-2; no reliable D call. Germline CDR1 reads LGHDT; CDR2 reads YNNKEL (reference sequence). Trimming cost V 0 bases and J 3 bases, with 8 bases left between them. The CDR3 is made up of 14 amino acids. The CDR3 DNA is TGTGCCAGCAGCCAAGAGGGAGTGGACTATGGCTACACCTTC. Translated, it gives CASSQEGVDYGYTF.

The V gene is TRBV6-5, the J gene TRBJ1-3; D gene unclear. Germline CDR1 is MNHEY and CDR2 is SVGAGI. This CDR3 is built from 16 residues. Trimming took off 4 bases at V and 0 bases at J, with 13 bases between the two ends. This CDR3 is CASSFGRSFSGNTIYF. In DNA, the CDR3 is TGTGCCAGCAGTTTTGGCAGGAGTTTCTCTGGAAACACCATATATTTT.

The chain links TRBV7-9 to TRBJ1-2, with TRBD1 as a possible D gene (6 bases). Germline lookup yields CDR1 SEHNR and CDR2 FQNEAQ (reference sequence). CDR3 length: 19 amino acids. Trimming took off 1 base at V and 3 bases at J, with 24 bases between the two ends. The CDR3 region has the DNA TGTGCCAGCAGCTTAGACCCGACACGCGGCGGGGGCTTTGACTATGGCTACACCTTC. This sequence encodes CASSLDPTRGGGFDYGYTF.